A selection of T cell receptor beta chains follows, all from one sample in a study of blood T cell repertoires in COVID-19. Only in-frame clones appear in the TCRdb table, and some are missing; sequencing was by immunoSEQ multiplex PCR. The sample contains some 290,000 clones, almost 90% of which appear only once. The source material was peripheral blood. These receptors were obtained from a woman aged 25 to 39 with COVID-19, enrolled during active disease. CDR3s include the opening cysteine and the closing phenylalanine or tryptophan. The D gene is left open where the match is weak. Only part of the rows carry a size: once, few, many, or a class if the clone is expanded.

>TRBJ1-1|TRBV3-1/TRBV3-2|few|TRBD1
TGTGCCAGCAGAGACAGGGGCGCCGCTTTCTTT
CASRDRGAAFF
>TRBJ1-1|TRBV28|-|-
TGTGCCACCCTGGCGAAGGGGAATGAAGCTTTCTTT
CATLAKGNEAFF
>TRBJ2-7|TRBV12-3/TRBV12-4|-|TRBD2
TGTGCCAGCAGTTTCGGGCTAGCGGGAGACAAATACTTC
CASSFGLAGDKYF
>TRBJ2-1|TRBV5-1|-|TRBD2
TGCGCCAGCAGCTTGGGGGTAGCGGGAAGGAATGAGCAGTTCTTC
CASSLGVAGRNEQFF
>TRBJ1-3|TRBV5-6|-|-
TGTGCCAGCAGCCCCGGGGTTGGGGACACCATATATTTT
CASSPGVGDTIYF
>TRBJ1-4|TRBV9|-|TRBD1
TGTGCCAGCAGCCCCGGGACAGGGAGGGAGAGAATGAAAAAACTGTTTTTT
CASSPGTGRERMKKLFF
>TRBJ1-4|TRBV7-2|-|-
TGTGCCAGCAGCTTAGGCAACACAGGAACTAATGAAAAACTGTTTTTT
CASSLGNTGTNEKLFF
>TRBJ1-2|TRBV5-1|-|-
TGCGCCAGCAGCTTGAATGCGTGGCAGGGGAGTGACTATGGCTACACCTTC
CASSLNAWQGSDYGYTF
>TRBJ1-1|TRBV28|-|-
TGTGCCAGTTACACAGCCCCCAAGACTGAAGCTTTCTTT
CASYTAPKTEAFF
>TRBJ1-1|TRBV30|-|TRBD1
TGTGCCTGGAGTGTACCCCGGACAGGGCACCTGAACACTGAAGCTTTCTTT
CAWSVPRTGHLNTEAFF
>TRBJ2-3|TRBV19|-|-
TGTGCCAGTACGGAGGATGCTAGCACAGATACGCAGTATTTT
CASTEDASTDTQYF
>TRBJ1-5|TRBV24-1|few|TRBD1
TGTGCCACCAGTGATACGGGACAGGGGGCCCGCCTCCGTAATCAGCCCCAGCATTTT
CATSDTGQGARLRNQPQHF
>TRBJ1-1|TRBV27|-|-
TGTGCCAGCAGTTTACATCATAGCGCTGAAGCTTTCTTT
CASSLHHSAEAFF
>TRBJ2-5|TRBV5-1|-|-
TGCGCCAGCAGCCCGAACGGACTAGCCGCCCCAGGGGGCCAGTACTTC
CASSPNGLAAPGGQYF
>TRBJ2-7|TRBV20-1|-|TRBD2
TGCAGTGCTAGTGTCCGTGGGGGGGAAAAAACCTACGAGCAGTACTTC
CSASVRGGEKTYEQYF
>TRBJ2-2|TRBV5-1|-|-
TGCGCCAGCAGCTTGGAGCAGGGTCTTACCGGGGAGCTGTTTTTT
CASSLEQGLTGELFF
>TRBJ1-1|TRBV28|-|TRBD1
TGTGCCAGCAGTTCCAGGGACAGGGGGTTAACTGAAGCTTTCTTT
CASSSRDRGLTEAFF
>TRBJ1-2|TRBV6-5|-|-
TGTGCCAGCAGTTACTCGATACCTGGTGATCCGGGGGGCTACACCTTC
CASSYSIPGDPGGYTF
>TRBJ2-1|TRBV5-1|-|TRBD2
TGCGCCAGCAGTCGCTCGAGCGGGAGTTTCCATGAGCAGTTCTTC
CASSRSSGSFHEQFF
>TRBJ2-1|TRBV29-1|-|TRBD2
TGCAGCGTTGAAGACATGGCGGGAGGGCCGGGGTCCAATGAGCAGTTCTTC
CSVEDMAGGPGSNEQFF
>TRBJ1-3|TRBV15|-|TRBD1
TGTGCCACCAGCAGAGATGGACAGGGTGGAAACACCATATATTTT
CATSRDGQGGNTIYF
>TRBJ2-7|TRBV27|-|-
TGTGCCAGCAGTTTCGCGGGAAGGTACGAGCAGTACTTC
CASSFAGRYEQYF
>TRBJ1-1|TRBV7-9|-|TRBD1
TGTGCCAGCAGCGACCAACAGGGGACGAACACTGAAGCTTTCTTT
CASSDQQGTNTEAFF
>TRBJ2-5|TRBV28|-|TRBD2
TGTGCCAGCAGTTTAGTCCTCGGGGGACTAGCGGAAGAGACCCAGTACTTC
CASSLVLGGLAEETQYF
>TRBJ1-5|TRBV30|-|TRBD1
TGTGCCTGGAGTTACAGGGGGGGGAGCAATCAGCCCCAGCATTTT
CAWSYRGGSNQPQHF
>TRBJ2-7|TRBV20-1|-|-
TGCAGTGCTAGTGTTCCACGGGGTTACTACGAGCAGTACTTC
CSASVPRGYYEQYF
>TRBJ1-1|TRBV19|-|-
TGTGCCAGTATGAATGGGCGGGGGTACACTGAAGCTTTCTTT
CASMNGRGYTEAFF
>TRBJ1-1|TRBV28|-|-
TGTGCCAGCAGTTTCTCTACAAGGGGAGGGTTCACTGAAGCTTTCTTT
CASSFSTRGGFTEAFF
>TRBJ2-2|TRBV2|-|-
TGTGCCAGCATAGCGGAGAAGAACACCGGGGAGCTGTTTTTT
CASIAEKNTGELFF
>TRBJ1-2|TRBV29-1|-|-
TGCAGCGTTGAAGTTTCGTTCGGAGCTAACTATGGCTACACCTTC
CSVEVSFGANYGYTF